What follows are 29 T cell receptor beta chains derived from one specimen sequenced in a study of cytomegalovirus exposure and HLA in healthy donors. Vbeta (60) and Jbeta (13) primers were used in the PCR. TCRdb's copy holds only in-frame clones and misses some; the assay was immunoSEQ multiplex PCR. The data include about 140,000 clones; the top ten clones carry 0.8% to 1%. The sample was PBMCs. The receptors originated from a male donor in good health and CMV-seronegative.

V is TRBV7-3 and J is TRBJ2-5; TRBD2 might be the D (6 bases). Germline values: CDR1 SGHTA, CDR2 FQGTGA. The CDR3 length is 15 residues. The V end was cut by 5 bases, the J end by 4 bases, with 17 bases between. CDR3 sequence: CASSPNGGVGETQYF. The CDR3 bases are TGTGCCAGCAGCCCAAATGGCGGGGTCGGAGAGACCCAGTACTTC.

This chain links TRBV7-9 with TRBJ2-1; D unresolved. Trimming stripped 5 bases from V and 9 bases from J, with 23 bases between. This CDR3 spans 16 amino acids. Germline lookup yields CDR1 SEHNR and CDR2 FQNEAQ (reference sequence). CDR3 DNA: TGTGCCAGCAGCCGCTCCCTCGGAGAGACTGGCGGTGAGCAGTTCTTC. Its protein is CASSRSLGETGGEQFF.

J is TRBJ1-6 and V is TRBV18, with D hard to call. Trimming took 2 bases from V and 0 from J, leaving 8 bases between them. The CDR3 consists of 16 residues. The V gene's germline CDR1 is KGHSH and CDR2 LQKENI. This CDR3 reads CASSPGGSSYNSPLHF. CDR3 nucleotides: TGTGCCAGCTCACCAGGTGGGAGCTCCTATAATTCACCCCTCCACTTT.

The chain is built from TRBV30 and TRBJ2-5; 9 bases align to TRBD1. The V segment lost 2 bases and the J segment 10 bases; nucleotides outside the gene matches: 8. The CDR3 runs to 13 residues. CDR1 and CDR2 from the germline V gene are GTSNPN and SVGIG (reference sequence). The CDR3 bases are TGTGCCTGGAGTACCAACCCGGACAGGGGCCAGTACTTC. As protein: CAWSTNPDRGQYF.

This chain connects TRBV19 to TRBJ1-5, with D uncertain. V lost 10 bases to trimming and J lost 0 bases, with 25 bases between them. The CDR3 contains 18 residues. Germline V CDR1 and CDR2: LNHDA, SQIVND (reference sequence). The CDR3 is CATRDPGARENSNQPQHF. In DNA form, the CDR3 reads TGTGCCACCAGAGACCCGGGAGCGAGGGAAAATAGCAATCAGCCCCAGCATTTT.

The chain links TRBV4-3 to TRBJ2-7; D is undetermined. V was clipped by 0 bases and J by 2 bases, with 8 bases between them. The CDR3 is made up of 14 amino acids. Germline values: CDR1 LGHNA, CDR2 YSLEER. Here the CDR3 reads CASSQDTGTYEQYF. As DNA, the CDR3 is TGCGCCAGCAGCCAAGACACTGGTACCTACGAGCAGTACTTC.

The V call is TRBV29-1, the J call TRBJ2-1, with 11 bases lining up with TRBD1. This CDR3 comprises 12 residues. The V gene's germline CDR1 is SQVTM and CDR2 ANQGSEA. V trimming: 7 bases; J trimming: 9 bases; junction bases outside the gene matches: 5. The CDR3 DNA is TGCAGCGCCCGGACAGGGGGCGTTGAGCAGTTCTTC. This translates into CSARTGGVEQFF.

The V call is TRBV6-1, the J call TRBJ2-7; D gene uncertain. V lost 1 base, J lost 0 bases, and 10 bases lay in between. Germline loops: CDR1 MNHNS, CDR2 SASEGT. The CDR3 contains 15 residues. In DNA, the CDR3 is TGTGCCAGCAGTGAAGGTCCAAACACCTCCTACGAGCAGTACTTC. Amino acid sequence: CASSEGPNTSYEQYF.

The V and J genes are TRBV6-6 and TRBJ1-1, with unresolved D. V was trimmed by 2 bases and J by 7 bases, leaving 11 bases between them. Germline V gives CDR1 MNHNY, CDR2 SVGAGI (reference sequence). CDR3 size: 13 residues. Written as DNA, the CDR3 is TGTGCCAGCAGTTACACTGACTCCTTTGAAGCTTTCTTT. The encoded protein is CASSYTDSFEAFF.

In DNA, the CDR3 is TGTGCCAGCAGTTCAGTCAACATAAATTCACCCCTCCACTTT. This encodes CASSSVNINSPLHF. V and J are TRBV6-6 and TRBJ1-6; D gene unclear. Trimming removed 4 bases from V and 7 bases from J, with 11 bases in between. The CDR3 runs 14 residues. Germline V gives CDR1 MNHNY, CDR2 SVGAGI (reference sequence).

The chain is built from TRBV7-8 and TRBJ2-5; D is unresolved. Germline CDR1 SGHVS, CDR2 FQNEAQ. CDR3 length: 15 residues. Trimming stripped 5 bases from V and 5 bases from J, with 18 bases between. The CDR3 is CASSPPRGAGETQYF. CDR3 sequence (DNA): TGTGCCAGCAGCCCACCACGTGGAGCTGGGGAGACCCAGTACTTC.

The genes are TRBV9 and TRBJ1-5; maybe TRBD1 (5 bases). The germline gives CDR1 SGDLS, CDR2 YYNGEE. V was clipped by 4 bases and J by 8 bases, with 19 bases between them. The CDR3 contains 15 residues. The CDR3 DNA reads as TGTGCCAGCAGCTCCTTTGGGGGTTCGGGGGAGCCCCAGCATTTT. Translating gives CASSSFGGSGEPQHF.

The chain carries TRBV5-5 and TRBJ1-1; TRBD1 agrees at 7 bases. The CDR3 is 13 residues long. With V trimmed by 5 bases and J by 10 bases, 11 bases remained unmatched. The germline gives CDR1 SGHKS, CDR2 YYEKEE (reference sequence). In nucleotides, the CDR3 is TGTGCCAGCAGTTTTGGACAGGTTGCAATAGCTTTCTTT. Residues: CASSFGQVAIAFF.

The rearrangement joins TRBV18 to TRBJ1-2; a possible D gene is TRBD1 (6 bases). The CDR3 is 13 residues long. V dropped 3 bases and J dropped 3 bases, with 8 bases sitting between them. Germline V gene lookup returns CDR1 KGHSH and CDR2 LQKENI. This chain's CDR3 is CASSPRTDYGYTF. The CDR3 region has the DNA TGTGCCAGCTCACCTCGGACAGACTATGGCTACACCTTC.

The gene calls are TRBV18 and TRBJ1-1, with 9 bases aligning to TRBD1. This CDR3 region has 16 residues. The J segment lost 4 bases and the V segment lost 0 bases, leaving 6 bases of the junction unmatched. The germline CDR1 and CDR2 sequences are KGHSH and LQKENI. CDR3 loop: CASSPPRTGESTEAFF. The CDR3 nucleotides read TGTGCCAGCTCACCACCCCGGACAGGGGAGAGCACTGAAGCTTTCTTT.

The rearrangement joins TRBV30 to TRBJ2-7, with TRBD1 as a possible D gene (5 bases). The germline V and J ends were trimmed by 4 bases and 2 bases, with 12 bases remaining between them. CDR3 length: 13 amino acids. Germline CDR1 reads GTSNPN; CDR2 reads SVGIG (reference sequence). The CDR3 here is CAWNRQGPYEQYF. The CDR3 DNA is TGTGCCTGGAACCGCCAGGGTCCCTACGAGCAGTACTTC.

The J gene is TRBJ2-3, the V gene TRBV7-8; TRBD2 matches 7 bases. J gave up 1 base and V 3 bases, and 1 base lay outside the gene matches. This CDR3 region has 14 residues. In germline, CDR1 is SGHVS, CDR2 FQNEAQ. CDR3: CASSFSGGTDTQYF. The CDR3 nucleotides are TGTGCCAGCAGCTTCAGCGGGGGCACAGATACGCAGTATTTT.

This chain links TRBV6-5 with TRBJ1-2, with TRBD1 matching over 8 bases. Germline V gene lookup returns CDR1 MNHEY and CDR2 SVGAGI. The CDR3 is made up of 14 amino acids. Losses at the gene ends were 6 bases for V and 6 bases for J; bases not matched to a gene: 9. The DNA of the CDR3 is TGTGCCAGCAGCCAGGACAGGGTGCGAGATGGCTACACCTTC. Residues: CASSQDRVRDGYTF.

CDR3 nucleotide sequence: TGTGCCAGCAGTGAAGTAGGAGGGGCGAGCTACAATGAGCAGTTCTTC. Protein sequence: CASSEVGGASYNEQFF. The chain has TRBV6-1 and TRBJ2-1; weak D call: TRBD2 (6 bases). The germline gives CDR1 MNHNS, CDR2 SASEGT. With 1 base removed from V and 3 bases from J, the gap between germline ends came to 13 bases. The CDR3 runs to 16 residues.

This chain connects TRBV7-2 to TRBJ1-2; D call uncertain. Looked up from germline, CDR1 is SGHTA and CDR2 is FQGNSA. Trimming took off 1 base at V and 2 bases at J, with 11 bases between the two ends. The CDR3 covers 15 residues. CDR3 DNA: TGTGCCAGCAGCTTAGGGCAGGACTCCAACTATGGCTACACCTTC. Translating gives CASSLGQDSNYGYTF.

The chain has TRBV5-1 and TRBJ2-5; TRBD2 agrees at 10 bases. This CDR3 spans 18 amino acids. Germline trimming cut 4 bases from V and 2 bases from J; bases unmatched to any gene: 14. Germline CDR1 reads SGHRS; CDR2 reads YFSETQ. DNA for the CDR3: TGCGCCAGCAGCCCCTCCCCGGCCCTAGCGGGGGTTCAAGAGACCCAGTACTTC. This sequence encodes CASSPSPALAGVQETQYF. The entire variable domain, with the rest obtained from reference TRBV5-1 and TRBJ2-5, is as follows: KAGVTQTPRYLIKTRGQQVTLSCSPISGHRSVSWYQQTPGQGLQFLFEYFSETQRNKGNFPGRFSGRQFSNSRSEMNVSTLELGDSALYLCASSPSPALAGVQETQYFGPGTRLLVL.

The rearrangement links TRBV7-9 to TRBJ2-7; 13 positions match TRBD2. Looked up from germline, CDR1 is SEHNR and CDR2 is FQNEAQ (reference sequence). The junction had 6 bases not matched to a gene; V was cut back by 3 bases and J by 4 bases. The length of the CDR3 is 16 residues. The CDR3 is CASSLALAGGPYEQYF. CDR3 sequence (DNA): TGTGCCAGCAGCTTGGCACTAGCGGGAGGGCCTTACGAGCAGTACTTC.

This CDR3 reads CAIHRELGNSPLHF. DNA of the CDR3: TGTGCCATCCACAGGGAGCTCGGGAATTCACCCCTCCACTTT. The chain carries TRBV2 and TRBJ1-6, with a possible D match to TRBD1 (6 bases). V lost 10 bases and J lost 7, with 17 bases in between. Germline V gene sequence: CDR1 SNHLY, CDR2 FYNNEI. The CDR3 totals 14 residues.

This chain uses TRBV19 with TRBJ1-1, with 10 bases identical to TRBD1. The CDR3 has 14 residues. Trimming at V came to 7 bases and at J to 11 bases, leaving 13 bases not matched to a gene. The germline V gene has CDR1 LNHDA and CDR2 SQIVND (reference sequence). In DNA, the CDR3 is TGTGCCAGTAAAGTGGCCTCGACAGGGGGCGACGCTTTCTTT. This codes for CASKVASTGGDAFF.

V and J are TRBV4-2 and TRBJ2-5; maybe TRBD1 (5 bases). Trimming cost V 4 bases and J 4 bases, with 13 bases left between them. The CDR3 length is 14 residues. Germline V gene data show CDR1 as LGHNA and CDR2 as YNFKEQ. Here the CDR3 reads CASSLVQGVETQYF. CDR3 coding DNA: TGTGCCAGCAGCCTTGTCCAGGGTGTAGAGACCCAGTACTTC.

The CDR3 DNA reads as TGCGCCAGCAGCTTGGTATCAGGTATACCCACCTACGAGCAGTACTTC. Protein product: CASSLVSGIPTYEQYF. The chain is built from TRBV5-1 and TRBJ2-7; no firm D call. V was shortened by 0 bases and J by 2 bases, with 15 bases between the two germline ends. CDR1 and CDR2 (germline): SGHRS, YFSETQ. This CDR3 has 16 amino acids.

V gene TRBV4-3 combines with J gene TRBJ1-3, with no clear D. This CDR3 has 18 amino acids. Germline CDR1 reads LGHNA; CDR2 reads YSLEER. Trimming removed 0 bases from V and 0 bases from J, with 15 bases in between. The CDR3 DNA reads as TGCGCCAGCAGCCAAGATTTGCTCACTTCTAGCTCTGGAAACACCATATATTTT. Residues: CASSQDLLTSSSGNTIYF.

The rearrangement links TRBV29-1 to TRBJ2-5, with 14 bases fitting TRBD2. The DNA end is more similar to TRBJ2-7, so the J call may be wrong. The germline V gene encodes CDR1 SQVTM and CDR2 ANQGSEA. CDR3 length equals 17 residues. CDR3 DNA sequence: TGCAGCGTCGAGGGACTAGCGGGAGACTCCCTCTCCTACGAGCAGTACTTC. Its protein is CSVEGLAGDSLSYEQYF.

The rearrangement uses TRBV29-1 and TRBJ2-7; tentatively, D is TRBD2 (6 bases). Trimming stripped 3 bases from V and 3 bases from J, with 15 bases between. The germline gives CDR1 SQVTM, CDR2 ANQGSEA. This CDR3 spans 14 amino acids. CDR3 region: CSVEDAGGFYEQYF. The CDR3 bases are TGCAGCGTTGAGGATGCTGGGGGGTTCTACGAGCAGTACTTC.